The clone carrying this TCR beta chain has only a few counts. The antigen is not known. The length of the CDR3 is 13 residues. With 6 bases removed from V and 7 bases from J, the gap between germline ends came to 12 bases. The germline V gene has CDR1 SGHNT and CDR2 YENEEA. These data are taken from a study of cytomegalovirus exposure and HLA in healthy donors. Use of 60 Vbeta and 13 Jbeta primers characterized the PCR. Repertoires were generated with immunoSEQ multiplex PCR, while TCRdb's copy carries only in-frame clones and drops some. The sample holds about 150,000 clones, 60% to 80% seen once. Donors showed nominal health when sampled, although they likely had unrecorded immune exposures. Study-wide findings and caveats: A later analysis showed TCR association rates differing by HLA locus, peaking at DRB1 and lowest at HLA-C. Investigators reported 164 TCR beta chains as tied to cytomegalovirus.

This TCR was recovered from a woman aged 40-49 years in good health and CMV-seronegative. Source material: PBMCs. This chain connects TRBV11-3 to TRBJ2-2; no definite D call. CDR3: CASRYEFVGELFF. The CDR3 DNA follows: TGTGCCAGCAGATATGAGTTCGTCGGGGAGCTGTTTTTT.